A single sample is the source of the 10 T cell receptor beta chains below, sequenced in a study of T-cell reconstitution after alpha-beta-depleted transplantation in children. Library preparation (for TCRbeta) was performed with unique molecular identifiers. TCRdb fed the PCR reads into MiXCR, producing one record per CDR3 protein. The sample has about 110,000 distinct CDR3 sequences; about 9.3% are singletons. The sample in question was PBMCs from the stem cell graft donor, obtained from the stem cell graft. The receptors shown here come from a human donor who donated a stem cell graft to a child with acute lymphoblastic leukemia.

This clonotype was counted many times. The V and J genes are TRBV2 and TRBJ2-2, with D possibly TRBD1 on 6 matching bases. Trimming left V 3 bases short and J 0 bases short, with 17 bases between. This CDR3 has 18 residues. CDR1 SNHLY and CDR2 FYNNEI come from the germline V gene. The CDR3 DNA sequence: TGTGCCAGCAGTGACGCACGCACCGGGACAACGAACACCGGGGAGCTGTTTTTT. Amino acid sequence: CASSDARTGTTNTGELFF.

This clonotype was detected many times. The rearrangement links TRBV30 to TRBJ2-5; D perhaps matches TRBD2 (5 bases). V was cut by 7 bases and J by 2 bases, with 14 bases left in between. From germline, CDR1 is GTSNPN and CDR2 SVGIG (reference sequence). This CDR3 contains 13 residues. CDR3 protein: CASTGKTQETQYF. CDR3 bases: TGTGCCTCTACGGGGAAGACTCAAGAGACCCAGTACTTC. Full variable domain (rest looked up from reference TRBV30 and TRBJ2-5): SQTIHQWPATLVQPVGSPLSLECTVEGTSNPNLYWYRQAAGRGLQLLFYSVGIGQISSEVPQNLSASRPQDRQFILSSKKLLLSDSGFYLCASTGKTQETQYFGPGTRLLVL.

This clonotype was seen at least ten times. The rearrangement joins TRBV12-3 or TRBV12-4 to TRBJ2-1, with 8 positions matching TRBD1. Trimming took 4 bases from V and 5 from J; bases not matched to a gene: 7. The CDR3 length is 15 residues. The chain's CDR3 is CASSSGQGMDNEQFF. The CDR3, as DNA: TGTGCCAGCAGTTCCGGACAGGGTATGGACAATGAGCAGTTCTTC.

This clonotype appeared many times. The chain is built from TRBV5-1 and TRBJ2-3; possibly TRBD1 or TRBD2 for D (5 bases each). The V gene lost 3 bases and the J gene lost 4 bases, with 21 bases spanning the gap. CDR1 and CDR2 from the germline V gene are SGHRS and YFSETQ. CDR3 length: 17 amino acids. The CDR3 sequence: CASSSLGTPTGADTQYF. The CDR3, as DNA: TGCGCCAGCAGCTCACTAGGGACGCCCACCGGCGCAGATACGCAGTATTTT.

This clonotype was detected many times. The gene calls are TRBV12-3 or TRBV12-4 and TRBJ2-7; 10 nucleotides match TRBD1. After removal of 6 bases from V and 4 bases from J, the junction contained 9 bases not matched to a gene. This CDR3 comprises 15 residues. CDR3 coding DNA: TGTGCCAGCAGCGCTCGAGGACAGGGGGAGTACGAGCAGTACTTC. This encodes CASSARGQGEYEQYF.

In this sample, this clonotype turned up many times. J is TRBJ1-2 and V is TRBV5-4; TRBD1 aligns across 7 bases. Losses at the gene ends were 3 bases for V and 4 bases for J; bases not matched to a gene: 12. The CDR3 is 16 residues long. Per the germline V gene, CDR1 is SGHNT and CDR2 is YYREEE (reference sequence). CDR3 protein: CASSSTSGQVGYGYTF. CDR3 coding DNA: TGTGCCAGCAGCTCCACATCTGGACAGGTCGGCTATGGCTACACCTTC.

The rearrangement uses TRBV13 and TRBJ2-5, with TRBD2 as a possible D gene (5 bases). V was shortened by 10 bases and J by 1 base, with 25 bases between the two germline ends. The CDR3 extends over 17 amino acids. Germline CDR1 and CDR2: PRHDT and FYEKMQ (reference sequence). Here the CDR3 reads CAIGLGPSPNIQETQYF. The CDR3 bases are TGTGCCATCGGCCTAGGGCCTAGCCCGAATATCCAAGAGACCCAGTACTTC.

The sample holds many counts of this clonotype. The V gene is TRBV12-3 or TRBV12-4, the J gene TRBJ2-2; either TRBD1 or TRBD2 may supply D (5 bases each). V lost 6 bases and J 0 bases, leaving 11 bases between the germline ends. The CDR3 contains 15 residues. The CDR3 nucleotides are TGTGCCAGCAGGGGGACGGGAACGAACACCGGGGAGCTGTTTTTT. Translation: CASRGTGTNTGELFF.

This clonotype occurred many times. V and J are TRBV6-2 or TRBV6-3 and TRBJ1-5, with a possible D match to TRBD1 (5 bases). Germline loops: CDR1 MNHEY, CDR2 SVGEGT. The ends were cut back, 0 bases at V and 6 bases at J, with 9 bases in the middle. The CDR3 consists of 14 residues. CDR3 DNA: TGTGCCAGCAGTTACTCCACCAGGGCTCAGCCCCAGCATTTT. It translates to CASSYSTRAQPQHF.

This clonotype was detected ten times or more. The chain uses TRBV18 and TRBJ2-7; possibly TRBD1 for D (5 bases). Per germline, CDR1 KGHSH and CDR2 LQKENI. This CDR3 spans 14 amino acids. Trimming removed 6 bases from V and 0 bases from J, with 12 bases in between. CDR3 amino acids: CASSQDRSSYEQYF. In DNA, the CDR3 is TGTGCCAGCTCCCAAGACAGAAGCTCCTACGAGCAGTACTTC.